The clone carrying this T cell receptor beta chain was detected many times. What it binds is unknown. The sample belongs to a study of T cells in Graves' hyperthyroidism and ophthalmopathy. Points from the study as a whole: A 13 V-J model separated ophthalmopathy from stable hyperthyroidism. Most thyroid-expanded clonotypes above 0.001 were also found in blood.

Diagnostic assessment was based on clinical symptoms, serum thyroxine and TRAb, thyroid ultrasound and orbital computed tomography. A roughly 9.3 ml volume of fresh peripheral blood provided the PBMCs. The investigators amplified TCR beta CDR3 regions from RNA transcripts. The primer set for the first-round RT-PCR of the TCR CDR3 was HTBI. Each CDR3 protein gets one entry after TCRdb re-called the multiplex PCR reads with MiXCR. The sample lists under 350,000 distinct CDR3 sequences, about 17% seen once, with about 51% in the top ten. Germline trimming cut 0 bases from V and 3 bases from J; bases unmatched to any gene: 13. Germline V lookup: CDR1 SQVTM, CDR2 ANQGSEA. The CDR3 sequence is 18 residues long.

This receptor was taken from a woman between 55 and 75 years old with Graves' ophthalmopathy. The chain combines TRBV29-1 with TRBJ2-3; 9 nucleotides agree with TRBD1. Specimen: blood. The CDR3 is CSVEDRVLTGGGTDTQYF. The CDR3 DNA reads TGCAGCGTTGAAGATCGAGTTCTCACAGGGGGCGGTACAGATACGCAGTATTTT.